A selection of T cell receptor beta chains follows, all from one sample in a study of T-cell reconstitution after alpha-beta-depleted transplantation in children. MiXCR, run by TCRdb on the PCR reads, gives a single entry per CDR3 protein. This sample yields under 450,000 distinct CDR3 sequences, of which 16% are seen a single time; 25% to 30% belongs to the top ten. The material was PBMCs, mostly from graft donor cells, obtained 360 days after TCRalphabeta/CD19-depleted stem cell transplant. Receptor source: a boy in the first two years of life who had a stem cell transplant for Wiskott-Aldrich syndrome, so the T cells may come from the graft donor. The CDR3 runs from the conserved cysteine through the conserved F or W. D genes are given only for firm matches. Where a row states a size, it is once, few, many or the class of an expanded clone; other rows omit it.

clone_size j_call d_call v_call cdr3_nt cdr3_aa
few TRBJ2-7 TRBD2 TRBV10-3 TGTGCCATCAGTACTAGCGGGATTCTTGGGCAGTACTTC CAISTSGILGQYF
- TRBJ2-5 TRBD2 TRBV24-1 TGTGCCACCAGTGATTTGACGGGACTAGCGGGAGAAGAGACCCAGTACTTC CATSDLTGLAGEETQYF
few TRBJ2-7 TRBD1 TRBV2 TGTGCCAGCAGTGCAACGGACAGGGGCTTTACCTACGAGCAGTACTTC CASSATDRGFTYEQYF
- TRBJ2-1 TRBD1 TRBV20-1 TGCAGTTCTCGGACAGGGACACGCTCCTACAATGAGCAGTTCTTC CSSRTGTRSYNEQFF
- TRBJ2-3 TRBD2 TRBV18 TGTGCCAGCTCACCACCCGGGGGGACTAGCACAGATACGCAGTATTTT CASSPPGGTSTDTQYF
few TRBJ2-7 TRBD1 TRBV5-1 TGCGCCAGCGGGTTTCGGGACAGCCACTACGAGCAGTACTTC CASGFRDSHYEQYF
few TRBJ2-7 - TRBV6-5 TGTGCCAGCAGTTACGGGCAGGATCGCTACGAGCAGTACTTC CASSYGQDRYEQYF
- TRBJ2-7 TRBD1 TRBV2 TGTGCCAGCAGCTTGACCTGGGGACAGGGTGACGACGAGCAGTACTTC CASSLTWGQGDDEQYF
few TRBJ2-1 TRBD2 TRBV5-1 TGCGCCAGCAGCTTGGGTGCTTCTAGCGGAGCGTACAATGAGCAGTTCTTC CASSLGASSGAYNEQFF
- TRBJ2-6 TRBD2 TRBV18 TGTGCCAGCTCACCGGGAGGGACCTCTGGGGCCAACGTCCTGACTTTC CASSPGGTSGANVLTF
many TRBJ2-2 - TRBV29-1 TGCAGCGGAGCCTTGACTAGTCGCTCCGGGGAGCTGTTTTTT CSGALTSRSGELFF
few TRBJ1-4 TRBD1 TRBV12-3/TRBV12-4 TGTGCCAGCAGTTTAGGTCCGGGACAGGACAATGAAAAACTGTTTTTT CASSLGPGQDNEKLFF
- TRBJ2-7 - TRBV7-8 TGTGCCAGCAGCCGTCCTTGGTATGGCGGCTACGAGCAGTACTTC CASSRPWYGGYEQYF
few TRBJ2-5 TRBD2 TRBV29-1 TGCAGCGTTGATTCGGGGGGGGAGACCCAGTACTTC CSVDSGGETQYF